The 8 T cell receptor beta chains below come from one sample, sequenced in a study of beta chain features in type 1 diabetes. The study, taken as a whole, reports: Moderate but significant shortening of TCRB CDR3s was recorded in all four CD4+ subsets from Type 1 diabetes patients.

Their antigens remain unidentified. Every bit of the isolated RNA underwent reverse transcription, so sequencing read expressed TCRB transcripts. Generated by immunoSEQ multiplex PCR, the TCRdb table keeps only in-frame clones and is missing some. The sample carries over 200,000 clones, approximately 10% recorded once. The sequenced sample was naive CD4+ T cells from blood. Receptors were obtained from a man aged 30 to 45 with type 1 diabetes.

CDR3 residues: CASSSPTGSTDTQYF. For the CDR3, the DNA is TGTGCCAGCAGCTCACCGACAGGTAGCACAGATACGCAGTATTTT. V gene TRBV5-4 combines with J gene TRBJ2-3, with D maybe TRBD1 (6 bases). The V gene's germline CDR1 is SGHNT and CDR2 YYREEE (reference sequence). The V gene lost 3 bases and the J gene lost 0 bases, with 11 bases spanning the gap. CDR3 length: 15 amino acids. The full variable domain, with the rest looked up from reference TRBV5-4 and TRBJ2-3, is ETGVTQSPTHLIKTRGQQVTLRCSSQSGHNTVSWYQQALGQGPQFIFQYYREEENGRGNFPPRFSGLQFPNYSSELNVNALELDDSALYLCASSSPTGSTDTQYFGPGTRLTVL.

This clone turned up a few times. This chain links TRBV2 with TRBJ2-2, with a tentative D call TRBD1 (5 bases). The CDR3 contains 13 residues. The V gene's germline CDR1 is SNHLY and CDR2 FYNNEI. V shed 7 bases and J shed 7 bases, with 13 bases lying between them. DNA of the CDR3: TGTGCCAGCAACCCCCAAGGGGTCGGGGAGCTGTTTTTT. This codes for CASNPQGVGELFF.

This clone was seen more than once but under ten times. CDR3 region: CASSLVGAGAQETQYF. The CDR3 DNA is TGTGCCAGCAGCTTGGTGGGGGCAGGGGCCCAAGAGACCCAGTACTTC. The chain couples TRBV5-4 to TRBJ2-5; a weak D match, TRBD1 (6 bases). The length of the CDR3 is 16 residues. Per germline, CDR1 SGHNT and CDR2 YYREEE (reference sequence). V lost 0 bases and J lost 1, with 13 bases in between.

V usage is TRBV5-6 and J usage is TRBJ2-7; unclear D gene. The germline V and J ends were trimmed by 0 bases and 5 bases, with 9 bases remaining between them. The CDR3 runs to 13 residues. Germline lookup yields CDR1 SGHDT and CDR2 YYEEEE. CDR3 in DNA: TGTGCCAGCAGCTTGGTGGCCGCCAACGAGCAGTACTTC. The encoded protein is CASSLVAANEQYF.

The sample holds a few counts of this clone. The gene calls are TRBV10-3 and TRBJ2-5, with unresolved D. Germline V CDR1 and CDR2: ENHRY, SYGVKD. V lost 5 bases and J 0 bases, leaving 7 bases between the germline ends. There are 13 residues in the CDR3. The CDR3 DNA reads TGTGCCATCAGTAGAGAGTACCAAGAGACCCAGTACTTC. Translating gives CAISREYQETQYF.

V and J are TRBV7-3 and TRBJ1-6; D not resolved. Germline lookup yields CDR1 SGHTA and CDR2 FQGTGA. The V end lost 1 base, the J end lost 6 bases, and 7 bases lay between the germline ends. The CDR3 totals 14 residues. The DNA for the CDR3 is TGTGCCAGCAGCTTAAGAACGGGTAATTCACCCCTCCACTTT. It translates to CASSLRTGNSPLHF.

This clone has a handful of counts. Other DNA sequences in this sample translate to the same CDR3. The CDR3 bases are TGTGCCAGCTCCGGAGGGAACCAAGAGACCCAGTACTTC. It is translated as CASSGGNQETQYF. V gene TRBV2 combines with J gene TRBJ2-5; possibly TRBD2 for D (6 bases). This CDR3 is 13 amino acids long. The germline V gene encodes CDR1 SNHLY and CDR2 FYNNEI. Trimming removed 8 bases from V and 0 bases from J, with 10 bases in between.

J is TRBJ2-7 and V is TRBV7-8; 7 bases line up with TRBD1. Germline V gives CDR1 SGHVS, CDR2 FQNEAQ. Losses at the gene ends were 3 bases for V and 2 bases for J; bases not matched to a gene: 1. CDR3 length equals 13 residues. In nucleotides, the CDR3 is TGTGCCAGCAGCTTGGACAGGCCCTACGAGCAGTACTTC. This codes for CASSLDRPYEQYF.